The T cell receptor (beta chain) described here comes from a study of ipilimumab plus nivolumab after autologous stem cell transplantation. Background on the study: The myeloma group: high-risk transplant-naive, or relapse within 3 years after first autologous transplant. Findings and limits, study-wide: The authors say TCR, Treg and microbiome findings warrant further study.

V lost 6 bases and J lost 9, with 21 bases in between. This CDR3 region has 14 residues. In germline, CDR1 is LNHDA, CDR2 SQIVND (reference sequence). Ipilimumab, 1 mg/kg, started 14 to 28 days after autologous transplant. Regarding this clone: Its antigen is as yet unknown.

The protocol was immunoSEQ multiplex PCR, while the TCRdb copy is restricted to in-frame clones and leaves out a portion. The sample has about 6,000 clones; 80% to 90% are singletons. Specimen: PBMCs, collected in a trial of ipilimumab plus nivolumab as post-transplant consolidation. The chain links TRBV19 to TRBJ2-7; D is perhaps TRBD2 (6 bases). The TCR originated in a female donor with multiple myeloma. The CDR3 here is CASSPSAPSVGQYF. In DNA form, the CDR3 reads TGTGCCAGTAGCCCTAGCGCACCGTCTGTCGGGCAGTACTTC.